What follows is one T cell receptor beta chain and its context. Its antigen is not known. This record comes from a study of T cell repertoires in cytomegalovirus infection. One entry per CDR3 protein, called by TCRdb with MiXCR from the reads. This sample has 200,000 or so distinct CDR3 sequences; around 35% occur once, and the top ten carry approximately 59%. V gave up 7 bases and J gave up 2 bases; unmatched junction bases: 8. The CDR3 covers 15 residues. Germline V gene sequence: CDR1 ENHRY, CDR2 SYGVKD. Study conclusions and caveats: HLA-C-restricted, CMV-specific TCR beta clonotypes were dominant ex vivo.

The clonotype was recovered from a human donor in good health (CMV status not recorded). Some clones in this sample may be carry-over from other donors' samples. This chain uses TRBV10-3 with TRBJ2-7; 10 positions agree with TRBD1. The starting material was CD8+ T cells from cultured PBMCs, obtained from culture after CMV antigen stimulation. In DNA, the CDR3 is TGTGCCATCAACCGGGACAGGGGCATCGCCTACGAGCAGTACTTC. It specifies CAINRDRGIAYEQYF.